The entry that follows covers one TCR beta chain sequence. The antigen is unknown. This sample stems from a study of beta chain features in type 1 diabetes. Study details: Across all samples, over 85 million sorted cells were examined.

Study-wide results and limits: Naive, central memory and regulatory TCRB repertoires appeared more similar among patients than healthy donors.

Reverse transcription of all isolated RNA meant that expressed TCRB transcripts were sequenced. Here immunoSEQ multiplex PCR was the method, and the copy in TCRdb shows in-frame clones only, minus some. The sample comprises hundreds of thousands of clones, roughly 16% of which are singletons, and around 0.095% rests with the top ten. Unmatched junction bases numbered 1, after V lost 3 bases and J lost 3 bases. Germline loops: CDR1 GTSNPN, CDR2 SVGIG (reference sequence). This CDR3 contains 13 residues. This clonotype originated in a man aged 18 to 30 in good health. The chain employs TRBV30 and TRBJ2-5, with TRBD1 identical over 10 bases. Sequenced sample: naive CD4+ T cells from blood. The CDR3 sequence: CAWRTGGKETQYF. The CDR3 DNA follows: TGTGCCTGGAGGACAGGGGGCAAAGAGACCCAGTACTTC.